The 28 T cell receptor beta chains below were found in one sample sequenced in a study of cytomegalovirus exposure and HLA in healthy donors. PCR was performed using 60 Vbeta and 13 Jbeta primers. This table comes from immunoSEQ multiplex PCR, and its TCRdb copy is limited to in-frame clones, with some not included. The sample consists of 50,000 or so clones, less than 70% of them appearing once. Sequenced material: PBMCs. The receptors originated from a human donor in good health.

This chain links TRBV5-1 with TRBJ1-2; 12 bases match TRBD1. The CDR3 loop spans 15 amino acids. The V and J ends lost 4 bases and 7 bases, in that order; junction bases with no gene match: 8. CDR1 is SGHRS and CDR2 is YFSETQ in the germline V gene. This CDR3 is CASSPPGQGAGGYTF. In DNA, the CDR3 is TGCGCCAGCAGCCCTCCGGGACAGGGGGCGGGTGGCTACACCTTC.

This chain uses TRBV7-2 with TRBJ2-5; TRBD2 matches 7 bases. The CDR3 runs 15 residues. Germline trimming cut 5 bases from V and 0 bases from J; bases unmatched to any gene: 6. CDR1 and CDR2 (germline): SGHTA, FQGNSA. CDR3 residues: CASSRRAGYQETQYF. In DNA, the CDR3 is TGTGCCAGCAGCCGCAGAGCGGGGTACCAAGAGACCCAGTACTTC.

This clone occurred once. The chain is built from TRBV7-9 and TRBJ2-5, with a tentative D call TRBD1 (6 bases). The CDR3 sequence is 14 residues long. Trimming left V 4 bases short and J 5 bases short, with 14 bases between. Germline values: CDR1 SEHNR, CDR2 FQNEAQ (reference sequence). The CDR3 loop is CASSYGGGRETQYF. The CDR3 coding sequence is TGTGCCAGCAGCTACGGTGGGGGCCGGGAGACCCAGTACTTC.

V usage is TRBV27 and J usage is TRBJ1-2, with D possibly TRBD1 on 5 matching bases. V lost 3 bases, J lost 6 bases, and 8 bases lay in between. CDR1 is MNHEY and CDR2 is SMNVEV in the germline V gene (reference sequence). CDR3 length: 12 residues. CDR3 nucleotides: TGTGCCAGCAGTTTTACGGGGGATGGCTACACCTTC. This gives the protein CASSFTGDGYTF.

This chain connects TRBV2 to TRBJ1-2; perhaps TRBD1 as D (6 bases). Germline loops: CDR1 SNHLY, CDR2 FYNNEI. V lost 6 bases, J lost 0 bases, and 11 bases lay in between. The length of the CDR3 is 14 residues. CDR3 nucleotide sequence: TGTGCCAGCAGCGGGACACAAGCTAACTATGGCTACACCTTC. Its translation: CASSGTQANYGYTF.

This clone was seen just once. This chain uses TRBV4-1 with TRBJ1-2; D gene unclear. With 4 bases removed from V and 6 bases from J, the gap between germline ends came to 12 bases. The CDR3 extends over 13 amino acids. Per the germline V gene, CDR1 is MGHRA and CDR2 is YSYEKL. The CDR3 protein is CASSRQVANGYTF. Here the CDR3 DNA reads TGCGCCAGCAGCCGTCAGGTCGCGAATGGCTACACCTTC.

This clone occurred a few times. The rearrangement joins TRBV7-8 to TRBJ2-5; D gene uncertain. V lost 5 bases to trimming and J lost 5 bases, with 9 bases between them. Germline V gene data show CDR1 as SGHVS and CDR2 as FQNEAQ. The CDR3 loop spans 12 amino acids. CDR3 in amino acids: CASSPIIETQYF. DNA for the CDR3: TGTGCCAGCAGCCCAATCATTGAGACCCAGTACTTC. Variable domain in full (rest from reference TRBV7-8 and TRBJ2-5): GAGVSQSPRYKVAKRGQDVALRCDPISGHVSLFWYQQALGQGPEFLTYFQNEAQLDKSGLPSDRFFAERPEGSVSTLKIQRTQQEDSAVYLCASSPIIETQYFGPGTRLLVL.

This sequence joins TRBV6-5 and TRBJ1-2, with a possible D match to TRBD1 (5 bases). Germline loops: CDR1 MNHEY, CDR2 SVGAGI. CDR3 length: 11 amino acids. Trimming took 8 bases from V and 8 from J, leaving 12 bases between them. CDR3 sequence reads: CASGGGGGYTF. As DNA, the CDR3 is TGTGCCAGCGGGGGGGGTGGCGGCTACACCTTC.

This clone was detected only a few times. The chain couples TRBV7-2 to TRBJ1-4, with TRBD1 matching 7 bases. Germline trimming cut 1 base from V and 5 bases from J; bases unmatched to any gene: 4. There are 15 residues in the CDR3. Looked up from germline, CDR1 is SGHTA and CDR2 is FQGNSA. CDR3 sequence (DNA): TGTGCCAGCAGCTTAGAGGGGGCACAGAATGAAAAACTGTTTTTT. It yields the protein CASSLEGAQNEKLFF.

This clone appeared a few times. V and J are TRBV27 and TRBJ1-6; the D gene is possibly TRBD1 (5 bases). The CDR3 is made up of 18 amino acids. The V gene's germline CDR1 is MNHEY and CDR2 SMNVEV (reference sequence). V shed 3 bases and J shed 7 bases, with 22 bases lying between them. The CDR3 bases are TGTGCCAGCAGTTTGGGGCAGGGCGTCCAAGCTCCAAATTCACCCCTCCACTTT. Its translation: CASSLGQGVQAPNSPLHF.

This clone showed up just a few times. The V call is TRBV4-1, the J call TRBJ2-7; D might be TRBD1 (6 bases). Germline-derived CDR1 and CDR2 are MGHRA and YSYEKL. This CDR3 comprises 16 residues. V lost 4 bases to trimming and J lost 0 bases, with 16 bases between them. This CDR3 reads CASSRTPGTSSYEQYF. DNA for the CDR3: TGCGCCAGCAGCCGAACCCCCGGGACATCCTCCTACGAGCAGTACTTC.

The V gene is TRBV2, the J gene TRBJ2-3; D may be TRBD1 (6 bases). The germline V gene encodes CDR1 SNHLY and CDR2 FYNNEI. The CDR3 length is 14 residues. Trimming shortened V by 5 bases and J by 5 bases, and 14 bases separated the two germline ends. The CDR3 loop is CASSPVLGGDTQYF. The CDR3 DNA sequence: TGTGCCAGCAGTCCAGTTCTAGGGGGAGATACGCAGTATTTT.

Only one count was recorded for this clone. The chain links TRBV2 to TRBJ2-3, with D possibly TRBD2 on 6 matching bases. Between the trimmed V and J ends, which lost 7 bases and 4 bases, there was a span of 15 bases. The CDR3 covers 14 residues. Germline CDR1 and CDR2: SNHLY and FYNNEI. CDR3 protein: CASTRDLSPDTQYF. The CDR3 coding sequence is TGTGCCAGCACCCGGGACTTAAGCCCAGATACGCAGTATTTT.

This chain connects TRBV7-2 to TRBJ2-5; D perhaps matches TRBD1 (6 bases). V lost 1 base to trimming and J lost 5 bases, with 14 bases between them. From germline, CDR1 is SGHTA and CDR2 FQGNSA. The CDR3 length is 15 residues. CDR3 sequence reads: CASSLVGGVGETQYF. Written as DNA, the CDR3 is TGTGCCAGCAGCTTAGTAGGGGGTGTGGGGGAGACCCAGTACTTC.

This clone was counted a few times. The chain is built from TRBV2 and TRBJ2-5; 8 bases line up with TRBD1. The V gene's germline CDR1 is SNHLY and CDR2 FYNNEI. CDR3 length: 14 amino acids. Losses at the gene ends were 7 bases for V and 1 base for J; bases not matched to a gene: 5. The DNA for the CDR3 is TGTGCCAGCATCAGACAGGGGAGCCAAGAGACCCAGTACTTC. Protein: CASIRQGSQETQYF. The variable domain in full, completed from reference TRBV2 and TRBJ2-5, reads EPEVTQTPSHQVTQMGQEVILRCVPISNHLYFYWYRQILGQKVEFLVSFYNNEISEKSEIFDDQFSVERPDGSNFTLKIRSTKLEDSAMYFCASIRQGSQETQYFGPGTRLLVL.

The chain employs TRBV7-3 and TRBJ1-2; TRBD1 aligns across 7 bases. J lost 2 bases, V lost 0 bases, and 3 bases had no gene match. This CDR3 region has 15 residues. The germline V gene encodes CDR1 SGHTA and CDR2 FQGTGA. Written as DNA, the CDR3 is TGTGCCAGCAGCTTAACAGGGGGCAGGAACTATGGCTACACCTTC. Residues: CASSLTGGRNYGYTF.

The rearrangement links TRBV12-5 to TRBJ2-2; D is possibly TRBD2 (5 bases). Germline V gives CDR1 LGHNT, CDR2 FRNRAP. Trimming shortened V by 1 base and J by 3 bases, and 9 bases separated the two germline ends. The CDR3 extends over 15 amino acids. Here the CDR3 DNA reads TGTGCTAGTGGTTTGGGCGGGTTTCACACCGGGGAGCTGTTTTTT. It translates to CASGLGGFHTGELFF.

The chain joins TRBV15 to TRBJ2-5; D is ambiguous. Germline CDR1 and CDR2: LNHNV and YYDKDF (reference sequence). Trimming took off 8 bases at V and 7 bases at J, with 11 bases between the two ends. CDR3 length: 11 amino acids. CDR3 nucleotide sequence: TGTGCCACCGTCAGGTTTGGGACCCAGTACTTC. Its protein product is CATVRFGTQYF.

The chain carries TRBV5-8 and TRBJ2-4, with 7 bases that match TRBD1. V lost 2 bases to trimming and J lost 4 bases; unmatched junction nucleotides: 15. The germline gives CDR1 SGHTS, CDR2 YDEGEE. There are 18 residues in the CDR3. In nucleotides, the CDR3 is TGTGCCAGCAGCTTACGACAGGGTGCTACTGGGGCAAAAAACATTCAGTACTTC. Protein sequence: CASSLRQGATGAKNIQYF.

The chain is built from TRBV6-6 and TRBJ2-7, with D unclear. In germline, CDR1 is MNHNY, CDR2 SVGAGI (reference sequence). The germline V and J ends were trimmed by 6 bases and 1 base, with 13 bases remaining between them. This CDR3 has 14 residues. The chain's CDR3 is CASRSLEQSYEQYF. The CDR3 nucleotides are TGTGCCAGCAGGAGTTTAGAACAGTCCTACGAGCAGTACTTC.

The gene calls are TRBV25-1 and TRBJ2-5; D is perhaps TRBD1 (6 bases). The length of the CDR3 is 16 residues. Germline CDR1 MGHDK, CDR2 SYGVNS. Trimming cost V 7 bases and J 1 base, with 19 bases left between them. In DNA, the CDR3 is TGTGCCAGCACCAGAAGGGGGATTGATGGCCAAGAGACCCAGTACTTC. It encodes CASTRRGIDGQETQYF. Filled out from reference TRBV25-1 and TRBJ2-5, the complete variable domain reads EADIYQTPRYLVIGTGKKITLECSQTMGHDKMYWYQQDPGMELHLIHYSYGVNSTEKGDLSSESTVSRIRTEHFPLTLESARPSHTSQYLCASTRRGIDGQETQYFGPGTRLLVL.

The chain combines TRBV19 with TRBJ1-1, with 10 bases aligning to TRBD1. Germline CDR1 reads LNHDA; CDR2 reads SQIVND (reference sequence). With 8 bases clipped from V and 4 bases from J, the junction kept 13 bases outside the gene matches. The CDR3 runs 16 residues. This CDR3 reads CASSRMSGTGATEAFF. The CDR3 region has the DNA TGTGCCAGTTCACGCATGTCGGGGACAGGGGCCACTGAAGCTTTCTTT.

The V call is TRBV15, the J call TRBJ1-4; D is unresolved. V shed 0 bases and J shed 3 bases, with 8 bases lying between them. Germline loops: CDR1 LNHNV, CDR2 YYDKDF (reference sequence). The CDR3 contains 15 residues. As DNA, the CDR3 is TGTGCCACCAGCAGAGATCGGGGTCCTAATGAAAAACTGTTTTTT. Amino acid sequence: CATSRDRGPNEKLFF. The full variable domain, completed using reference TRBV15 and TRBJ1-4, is DAMVIQNPRYQVTQFGKPVTLSCSQTLNHNVMYWYQQKSSQAPKLLFHYYDKDFNNEADTPDNFQSRRPNTSFCFLDIRSPGLGDTAMYLCATSRDRGPNEKLFFGSGTQLSVL.

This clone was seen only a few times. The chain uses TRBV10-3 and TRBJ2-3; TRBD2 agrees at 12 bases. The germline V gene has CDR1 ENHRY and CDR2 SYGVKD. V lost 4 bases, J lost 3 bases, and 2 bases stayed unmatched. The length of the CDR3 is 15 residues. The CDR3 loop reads CAISVTSGGTDTQYF. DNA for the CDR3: TGTGCCATCAGTGTGACTAGCGGGGGAACAGATACGCAGTATTTT.

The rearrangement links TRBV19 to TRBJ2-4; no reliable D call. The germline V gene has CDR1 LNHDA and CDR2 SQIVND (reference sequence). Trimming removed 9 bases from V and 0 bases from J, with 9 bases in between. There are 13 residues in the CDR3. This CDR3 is CASRQAAKNIQYF. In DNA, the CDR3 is TGTGCCAGCCGCCAGGCAGCCAAAAACATTCAGTACTTC.

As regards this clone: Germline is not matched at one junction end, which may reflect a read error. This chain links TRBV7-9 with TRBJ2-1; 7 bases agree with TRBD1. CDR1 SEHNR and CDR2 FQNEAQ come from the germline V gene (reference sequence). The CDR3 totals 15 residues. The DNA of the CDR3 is TGTTCCAGCAGCCGCCGACAGGGTTTGTACAATGAGCAGTTCTTC. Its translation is CSSSRRQGLYNEQFF.

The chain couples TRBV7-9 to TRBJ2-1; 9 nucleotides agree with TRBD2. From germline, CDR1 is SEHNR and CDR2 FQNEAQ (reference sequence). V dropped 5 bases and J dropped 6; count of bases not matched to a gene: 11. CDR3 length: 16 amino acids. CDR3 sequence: CASSPAGGPLGNEQFF. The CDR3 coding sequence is TGTGCCAGCAGCCCCGCGGGGGGGCCACTTGGCAATGAGCAGTTCTTC.

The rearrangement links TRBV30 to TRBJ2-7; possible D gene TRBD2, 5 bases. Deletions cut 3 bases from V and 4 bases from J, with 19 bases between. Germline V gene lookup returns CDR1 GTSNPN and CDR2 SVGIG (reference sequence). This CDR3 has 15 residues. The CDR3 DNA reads TGTGCCTGGAGCGTCGGTCCACTAAGAGGGTACGAGCAGTACTTC. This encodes CAWSVGPLRGYEQYF.